These 3 T cell receptor beta chains were sequenced from one sample in a study of blood T cell repertoires in COVID-19. TCRdb keeps only in-frame clones here, not all; method: immunoSEQ multiplex PCR. The table lists roughly 400,000 clones, about 88% of them singletons. Material for sequencing was PBMCs or T cells enriched from blood (not recorded which). Source of these receptors: a woman between 18 and 29 years old who had been exposed to COVID-19.

The rearrangement uses TRBV9 and TRBJ2-3; 11 bases line up with TRBD2. Trimming took 4 bases from V and 2 from J; bases not matched to a gene: 6. The germline gives CDR1 SGDLS, CDR2 YYNGEE. The CDR3 is 16 amino acids. DNA of the CDR3: TGTGCCAGCAGCTTTAGCGGGGGGGCAAACACAGATACGCAGTATTTT. Encoded protein: CASSFSGGANTDTQYF.

The CDR3 DNA is TGTGCCAGCAGCTCCAGGGTATCAGAGACCCAGTACTTC. Translation: CASSSRVSETQYF. The rearrangement joins TRBV11-2 to TRBJ2-5; weak D call: TRBD1 (5 bases). V was shortened by 4 bases and J by 4 bases, with 10 bases between the two germline ends. Germline loops: CDR1 SGHAT, CDR2 FQNNGV. This CDR3 spans 13 amino acids.

The CDR3 loop is CSASFPGGSYEQYF. CDR3 in DNA: TGCAGTGCTAGTTTTCCGGGGGGGAGCTACGAGCAGTACTTC. The chain joins TRBV20-1 to TRBJ2-7, with TRBD2 matching over 8 bases. Germline values: CDR1 DFQATT, CDR2 SNEGSKA (reference sequence). V lost 3 bases, J lost 3 bases, and 7 bases stayed unmatched. This CDR3 has 14 residues.